Listed here are 14 T cell receptor beta chains from one sample, sequenced in a study of CD8 T cells in ankylosing spondylitis. The antigens for these receptors are not known. In TCRdb, the 5' RACE reads were re-called with MiXCR into one record per CDR3 protein. The sample holds under 450,000 distinct CDR3 sequences; over 15% are singletons and the top ten take under 1.2%. Study findings and constraints: Blood from ankylosing spondylitis patients appeared to carry a characteristic roughly eight-variant TCR beta motif.

Sequences were obtained from blood, either unsorted or a sorted T cell fraction (not recorded which). The receptors shown here come from a male donor with ankylosing spondylitis.

Here the CDR3 reads CASSLGGRGRDYGYTF. CDR3 bases: TGTGCCAGCAGCTTAGGAGGTAGGGGGCGCGACTATGGCTACACCTTC. The V and J genes are TRBV5-6 and TRBJ1-2; 7 bases map to TRBD1. V lost 2 bases and J lost 3; bases outside the gene matches: 10. The germline gives CDR1 SGHDT, CDR2 YYEEEE. This CDR3 is 16 amino acids long. Drawing the rest from reference TRBV5-6 and TRBJ1-2, the complete variable domain is DAGVTQSPTHLIKTRGQQVTLRCSPKSGHDTVSWYQQALGQGPQFIFQYYEEEERQRGNFPDRFSGHQFPNYSSELNVNALLLGDSALYLCASSLGGRGRDYGYTFGSGTRLTVV.

V is TRBV7-2 and J is TRBJ2-5; the D gene is possibly TRBD2 (5 bases). CDR1 and CDR2 from the germline V gene are SGHTA and FQGNSA. The CDR3 runs to 14 residues. The V end lost 3 bases, the J end lost 2 bases, and 10 bases lay between the germline ends. CDR3 DNA: TGTGCCAGCAGCTTCGGACTCTCTCAAGAGACCCAGTACTTC. This codes for CASSFGLSQETQYF.

V and J are TRBV7-3 and TRBJ2-1, with D perhaps TRBD2 (5 bases). The V and J ends lost 1 base and 10 bases respectively, with 8 bases between them. Germline lookup yields CDR1 SGHTA and CDR2 FQGTGA. The CDR3 is 12 residues long. The CDR3 reads CASSLISGEQFF. CDR3 bases: TGTGCCAGCAGCTTAATTTCGGGGGAGCAGTTCTTC.

Many counts were recorded for this clonotype. CDR3 DNA: TGTGCCAGCAGTCTGGCCGGGACAGGCTCCTACGAGCAGTACTTC. It yields the protein CASSLAGTGSYEQYF. This chain connects TRBV12-3 or TRBV12-4 to TRBJ2-7, with 8 bases that match TRBD1. The V gene end was trimmed by 5 bases and the J gene end by 0 bases; junction bases not matched to a gene: 6. CDR3 length: 15 amino acids.

This clonotype was seen only a few times. The rearrangement joins TRBV5-6 to TRBJ1-4, with a weak D call TRBD1 (6 bases). This CDR3 region has 15 residues. Germline V lookup: CDR1 SGHDT, CDR2 YYEEEE. Deletions cut 3 bases from V and 9 bases from J, with 18 bases between. CDR3 protein: CASSSDRDRVKKLFF. The CDR3 DNA sequence: TGTGCCAGCAGCTCGGACAGAGATCGCGTGAAAAAACTGTTTTTT.

CDR3 DNA: TGTGCCAGCAGCTTAGGAGGAGAGCAGCCCCAGCATTTT. Its protein is CASSLGGEQPQHF. This sequence joins TRBV7-9 and TRBJ1-5; D unresolved. CDR1 and CDR2 (germline): SEHNR, FQNEAQ (reference sequence). This CDR3 is built from 13 residues. The germline V and J ends were trimmed by 1 base and 7 bases, with 8 bases remaining between them.

The chain links TRBV19 to TRBJ1-5; 7 nucleotides match TRBD1. The CDR3 runs 16 residues. Trimming removed 5 bases from V and 7 bases from J; junction bases left unmatched: 14. Germline CDR1 reads LNHDA; CDR2 reads SQIVND (reference sequence). This chain's CDR3 is CASSAPGGRSGQPQHF. CDR3 sequence (DNA): TGTGCCAGTAGTGCGCCAGGGGGTCGCTCGGGGCAGCCCCAGCATTTT.

V and J are TRBV7-8 and TRBJ2-7; the match to TRBD2 covers 10 bases. CDR1 SGHVS and CDR2 FQNEAQ come from the germline V gene. This CDR3 spans 13 amino acids. The junction had 3 bases not matched to a gene; V was cut back by 8 bases and J by 2 bases. The CDR3 here is CASGLAGAYEQYF. CDR3 in DNA: TGTGCCAGCGGCCTAGCGGGAGCCTACGAGCAGTACTTC.

This clonotype was detected many times. V is TRBV24-1 and J is TRBJ2-7; possibly TRBD2 for D (6 bases). Germline-derived CDR1 and CDR2 are KGHDR and SFDVKD. The CDR3 consists of 14 residues. V gave up 9 bases and J gave up 5 bases, with 19 bases separating them. Written as DNA, the CDR3 is TGTGCCACCCCGGGGGAGGAAACAGTCCACGAGCAGTACTTC. Translated, it gives CATPGEETVHEQYF.

The sample holds a few counts of this clonotype. The chain employs TRBV6-1 and TRBJ1-5, with a weak D call TRBD1 (5 bases). The V gene lost 4 bases and the J gene lost 0 bases, with 13 bases spanning the gap. Looked up from germline, CDR1 is MNHNS and CDR2 is SASEGT. CDR3 length: 16 amino acids. CDR3 nucleotide sequence: TGTGCCAGCAGTGCCCGACAGACCTATAGCAATCAGCCCCAGCATTTT. It codes for CASSARQTYSNQPQHF.

The V call is TRBV27, the J call TRBJ2-2; 8 bases are shared with TRBD2. The CDR3 contains 15 residues. Germline loops: CDR1 MNHEY, CDR2 SMNVEV (reference sequence). With 6 bases clipped from V and 4 bases from J, the junction kept 7 bases outside the gene matches. The CDR3 reads CASRVGRASTGELFF. In DNA form, the CDR3 reads TGTGCCAGCAGAGTCGGGAGGGCGAGCACCGGGGAGCTGTTTTTT.

This clonotype was picked up a small number of times. The rearrangement joins TRBV29-1 to TRBJ2-2, with TRBD1 identical over 11 bases. Germline CDR1 reads SQVTM; CDR2 reads ANQGSEA. The CDR3 loop spans 15 amino acids. The J segment lost 6 bases and the V segment lost 6 bases, leaving 9 bases of the junction unmatched. The CDR3, as DNA: TGCAGCGTCGGGACAGGGGGATTGGTGGCCGGGGAGCTGTTTTTT. This codes for CSVGTGGLVAGELFF.

This clonotype appeared a few times. The chain employs TRBV20-1 and TRBJ2-1, with 8 nucleotides matching TRBD2. The germline gives CDR1 DFQATT, CDR2 SNEGSKA (reference sequence). The length of the CDR3 is 15 residues. The V and J ends lost 0 bases and 9 bases, in that order; junction bases with no gene match: 10. The CDR3 sequence is CSARDPRGGNSEQFF. The CDR3 nucleotides are TGCAGTGCTAGAGATCCACGGGGGGGCAACAGTGAGCAGTTCTTC.

This clonotype was detected only a few times. V is TRBV20-1 and J is TRBJ1-4, with D perhaps TRBD1 (5 bases). Deletions cut 1 base from V and 8 bases from J, with 14 bases between. The CDR3 is 14 amino acids. CDR1 and CDR2 (germline): DFQATT, SNEGSKA (reference sequence). Here the CDR3 DNA reads TGCAGTGCTAGAGGAGGGGCGGCTCAGGAAAAACTGTTTTTT. Translation: CSARGGAAQEKLFF.